Listed below are T cell receptor beta chains from one sample, sequenced in a study of beta chain features in type 1 diabetes. Clones were read by immunoSEQ multiplex PCR, and TCRdb kept only the in-frame ones, dropping some. The table lists about 900,000 clones, about 17% of them singletons. The sample taken for sequencing was naive CD4+ T cells from blood. The receptor set was obtained from a woman aged 18 to 35 in good health. Each CDR3 is given without its conserved first and last residue.

V gene,J gene,CDR3 protein
TRBV11-2,TRBJ2-2,ASSRVGLAGAGELF
TRBV7-3,TRBJ2-3,ASSLGASGSADTQY
TRBV5-4,TRBJ2-5,ASSRDIGPETQY
TRBV5-4,TRBJ2-5,ASSHGQGALETQY
TRBV7-6,TRBJ1-1,ASSLEVGRLTEAF
TRBV20-1,TRBJ2-7,SVSYSYEQY
TRBV21-1,TRBJ2-3,ASSVSTGTSGRVTSTDTQY
TRBV7-2,TRBJ2-1,ASRLRTSGALPFHNEQF
TRBV7-9,TRBJ1-4,ASSLITEKLF
TRBV7-9,TRBJ2-7,ASSLSSGDYEQY
TRBV2,TRBJ2-3,ASSVGTSGVSTDTQY
TRBV21-1,TRBJ2-1,ASSRRTSGCTQNEQF
TRBV30,TRBJ1-2,AWSVWQGRWTYGYT
TRBV5-4,TRBJ2-3,ASSLGTSGSADTQY
TRBV28,TRBJ1-1,ASNRNTEAF
TRBV2,TRBJ2-3,ASEGFRGPGTDTQY